This TCR beta chain stems from a study of cytomegalovirus exposure and HLA in healthy donors. Notes on the study in general: Differences between HLA loci emerged in a later analysis of TCR association rates, with DRB1 most and HLA-C fewest. V- and J-gene trimming in TCR beta was tied to a missense DCLRE1C variant by an analysis performed later.

This clone was counted only a few times. Its target is not known. A multiplex PCR was run with 60 Vbeta primers and 13 Jbeta primers. The method was immunoSEQ multiplex PCR; TCRdb's version includes in-frame clones alone and lacks a portion of them. This table holds 120,000 or so clones, approximately 80% found once. V shed 1 base, J shed 3 bases, and the junction held 3 bases outside the gene matches. Per germline, CDR1 SGDLS and CDR2 YYNGEE. There are 16 residues in the CDR3. What was sequenced was PBMCs. The chain combines TRBV9 with TRBJ2-2; 10 positions agree with TRBD2. The clonotype originates from a male donor in good health and CMV-seropositive. The DNA of the CDR3 is TGTGCCAGCAGCGTATCTAGCGGGAGTGACACCGGGGAGCTGTTTTTT. Its translation: CASSVSSGSDTGELFF.